The 19 T cell receptor beta chains presented below share a single source sample, sequenced in a study of blood T cell repertoires in COVID-19. Repertoires were generated with immunoSEQ multiplex PCR, while TCRdb's copy carries only in-frame clones and drops some. The data show about 310,000 clones, with almost 90% seen just once and approximately 4.3% held by the top ten. The sample consisted of PBMCs or T cells enriched from blood (not recorded which). The receptor set was obtained from a woman under 30 with acute COVID-19.

This clone was seen only once. Germline and junction disagree at one end, which may indicate a read error. The chain is built from TRBV15 and TRBJ2-7; 9 bases map to TRBD1. This CDR3 comprises 16 residues. The germline CDR1 and CDR2 sequences are LNHNV and YYDKDF (reference sequence). CDR3 nucleotide sequence: TGTGCCACCAGCGGAGAGACGGGGACAGGGACCTACGAGCAGTACTTC. This gives the protein CATSGETGTGTYEQYF.

The J gene is TRBJ2-3, the V gene TRBV28; 7 bases match TRBD1. Germline trimming cut 3 bases from V and 0 bases from J; bases unmatched to any gene: 12. The length of the CDR3 is 18 residues. Germline V gene sequence: CDR1 MDHEN, CDR2 SYDVKM. In DNA, the CDR3 is TGTGCCAGCAGTTTGGCCCCTGAAGGGGGCTGGAGCACAGATACGCAGTATTTT. Encoded protein: CASSLAPEGGWSTDTQYF.

The V gene is TRBV25-1, the J gene TRBJ1-2; 7 nucleotides match TRBD1. The CDR3 extends over 14 amino acids. V lost 5 bases and J lost 4; bases outside the gene matches: 7. Per germline, CDR1 MGHDK and CDR2 SYGVNS. The chain's CDR3 is CASSSIWDSYGYTF. The CDR3, as DNA: TGTGCCAGCAGTTCTATATGGGACAGCTATGGCTACACCTTC.

The rearrangement uses TRBV11-3 and TRBJ2-6, with D maybe TRBD1 (6 bases). The V end was cut by 4 bases, the J end by 4 bases, with 11 bases between. Per germline, CDR1 SGHNT and CDR2 YENEEA. This CDR3 is built from 15 residues. CDR3 DNA: TGTGCCAGCAGCTCCTCAGGGGTAGGGGCCAACGTCCTGACTTTC. Protein product: CASSSSGVGANVLTF.

The rearrangement uses TRBV3-1 (or the pseudogene TRBV3-2) and TRBJ2-1, with 12 bases matching TRBD2. CDR1 LGHDT and CDR2 YNNKEL come from the germline V gene (reference sequence). V was clipped by 6 bases and J by 1 base; unmatched bases: 10. The length of the CDR3 is 18 residues. In nucleotides, the CDR3 is TGTGCCAGCAGTCCCGGACTAGCGGGGCCGATGTCCTACAATGAGCAGTTCTTC. Protein sequence: CASSPGLAGPMSYNEQFF.

This clone occurred once. CDR3 loop: CASSQGHSGNTIYF. CDR3 coding DNA: TGTGCCAGCTCCCAGGGGCACTCTGGAAACACCATATATTTT. The chain joins TRBV19 to TRBJ1-3; D perhaps matches TRBD1 (6 bases). V lost 9 bases to trimming and J lost 0 bases, with 12 bases between them. Germline V CDR1 and CDR2: LNHDA, SQIVND (reference sequence). The CDR3 totals 14 residues.

This chain links TRBV19 with TRBJ2-3; 10 positions match TRBD2. With 5 bases clipped from V and 3 bases from J, the junction kept 5 bases outside the gene matches. Germline CDR1 LNHDA, CDR2 SQIVND (reference sequence). The CDR3 consists of 15 residues. In DNA form, the CDR3 reads TGTGCCAGTAGTTTGGTAGCGGGAGGAACAGATACGCAGTATTTT. It specifies CASSLVAGGTDTQYF.

Regarding this clone: This sample also contains other DNA sequences that code for the same CDR3. The chain links TRBV5-1 to TRBJ1-2; TRBD1 matches 8 bases. Looked up from germline, CDR1 is SGHRS and CDR2 is YFSETQ. V dropped 0 bases and J dropped 6; count of bases not matched to a gene: 4. CDR3 length: 14 residues. The CDR3 sequence is CASSLGQGAHGYTF. CDR3 bases: TGCGCCAGCAGCTTGGGCCAGGGGGCGCATGGCTACACCTTC.

J is TRBJ2-3 and V is TRBV7-3; 12 positions match TRBD2. Germline V lookup: CDR1 SGHTA, CDR2 FQGTGA. This CDR3 is built from 16 residues. Germline trimming cut 4 bases from V and 2 bases from J; bases unmatched to any gene: 4. The CDR3 loop reads CASSSGLAGTTDTQYF. The CDR3 coding sequence is TGTGCCAGCAGCTCTGGACTAGCGGGGACCACAGATACGCAGTATTTT.

The V and J genes are TRBV29-1 and TRBJ1-2, with D perhaps TRBD1 (5 bases). V lost 1 base and J lost 8, with 14 bases in between. Germline-derived CDR1 and CDR2 are SQVTM and ANQGSEA. The CDR3 length is 13 residues. The CDR3 region has the DNA TGCAGCGTTGAAGGTGGGGGGGGTAAAGGCTACACCTTC. Amino acids: CSVEGGGGKGYTF.

The chain recombines TRBV7-3 with TRBJ2-1; D is possibly TRBD2 (5 bases). In germline, CDR1 is SGHTA, CDR2 FQGTGA. V lost 6 bases and J lost 7, with 10 bases in between. The CDR3 loop spans 12 amino acids. The CDR3 region has the DNA TGTGCCAGCAGTCCTGGGGAGAATGAGCAGTTCTTC. As protein: CASSPGENEQFF.

This chain joins TRBV5-1 and TRBJ1-5; tentative D call: TRBD1 (5 bases). Germline assignment: CDR1 SGHRS and CDR2 YFSETQ. Trimming pared 0 bases from V and 0 bases from J, leaving 7 bases between. There are 15 residues in the CDR3. CDR3 protein: CASSLGDSSNQPQHF. The CDR3 DNA is TGCGCCAGCAGCTTGGGGGACTCTAGCAATCAGCCCCAGCATTTT.

To note about this clone: Its ends do not fully match the called genes, so a read error is possible. This chain uses TRBV7-9 with TRBJ1-5; TRBD1 matches at 8 bases. CDR1 and CDR2 from the germline V gene are SEHNR and FQNEAQ (reference sequence). This CDR3 is 16 amino acids long. CDR3: CASSLTRQGLNQSQHF. CDR3 nucleotides: TGTGCCAGCAGCCTCACTCGACAGGGGCTCAATCAGTCCCAGCATTTT. The whole variable domain, filled in from reference TRBV7-9 and TRBJ1-5, reads DTGVSQNPRHKITKRGQNVTFRCDPISEHNRLYWYRQTLGQGPEFLTYFQNEAQLEKSRLLSDRFSAERPKGSFSTLEIQRTEQGDSAMYLCASSLTRQGLNQSQHFGDGTRLSIL.

This clone was recorded only once. Written as DNA, the CDR3 is TGTGCCAGCTGCCCCAGCGGGGGCGCAGATACGCAGTATTTT. This gives the protein CASCPSGGADTQYF. The V gene is TRBV28, the J gene TRBJ2-3, with 8 bases identical to TRBD2. The CDR3 totals 14 residues. CDR1 is MDHEN, CDR2 SYDVKM, per germline. The V gene end was trimmed by 8 bases and the J gene end by 4 bases; junction bases not matched to a gene: 8.

The genes are TRBV28 and TRBJ2-3, with 9 bases identical to TRBD2. V shed 2 bases, J shed 3 bases, and the junction held 21 bases outside the gene matches. The CDR3 totals 21 residues. The V gene's germline CDR1 is MDHEN and CDR2 SYDVKM. The DNA of the CDR3 is TGTGCCAGCAGTTTACCCCGGTCCCCTGTGGCTAGCGGGATTTGGACAGATACGCAGTATTTT. This sequence encodes CASSLPRSPVASGIWTDTQYF.

The chain uses TRBV27 and TRBJ1-5, with D possibly matching TRBD1 (6 bases). There are 17 residues in the CDR3. Germline values: CDR1 MNHEY, CDR2 SMNVEV (reference sequence). Between the trimmed V and J ends, which lost 0 bases and 2 bases, there was a span of 14 bases. CDR3 residues: CASSLSGRGRRNQPQHF. CDR3 in DNA: TGTGCCAGCAGTTTATCAGGCAGGGGAAGACGCAATCAGCCCCAGCATTTT.

The gene calls are TRBV9 and TRBJ1-1; D is possibly TRBD1 (5 bases). Deletions cut 0 bases from V and 0 bases from J, with 9 bases between. This CDR3 region has 15 residues. Germline CDR1 SGDLS, CDR2 YYNGEE. CDR3 in DNA: TGTGCCAGCAGCGTAGGTGGACACCTGAACACTGAAGCTTTCTTT. This sequence encodes CASSVGGHLNTEAFF.

The chain is built from TRBV27 and TRBJ2-7; 9 bases are shared with TRBD1. Germline V gene data show CDR1 as MNHEY and CDR2 as SMNVEV (reference sequence). With V trimmed by 4 bases and J by 2 bases, 6 bases remained unmatched. The CDR3 runs 15 residues. This chain's CDR3 is CASSSPGQGTYEQYF. CDR3 DNA sequence: TGTGCCAGCAGTTCGCCGGGACAGGGCACCTACGAGCAGTACTTC.

In the case of this clone: The same CDR3 also results from other DNA sequences found in this sample. The CDR3 DNA sequence: TGTGCCAGCAGCTTCCGGGACAGGGGTTCTAATCAGCCCCAGCATTTT. Its translation: CASSFRDRGSNQPQHF. The chain uses TRBV7-8 and TRBJ1-5; 10 positions agree with TRBD1. The CDR3 covers 16 residues. Trimming took 3 bases from V and 4 from J; bases not matched to a gene: 6. Germline assignment: CDR1 SGHVS and CDR2 FQNEAQ.